Shown below are 12 T cell receptor beta chains from a single sample sequenced in a study of blood T cell repertoires in COVID-19. Data came from immunoSEQ multiplex PCR; TCRdb stores just in-frame clones and leaves some out. This table holds 200,000 to 250,000 clones, 70% to 90% found once. The sample comprised peripheral blood. These receptors were obtained from a woman aged 45-59 years with COVID-19, enrolled during active disease.

Written as DNA, the CDR3 is TGTGCCAGCAGTTCGTGGCGGGGGGCCTCCTACGAGCAGTACTTC. Amino acids: CASSSWRGASYEQYF. The chain carries TRBV28 and TRBJ2-7, with TRBD2 identical over 8 bases. Germline V CDR1 and CDR2: MDHEN, SYDVKM. The V gene end was trimmed by 4 bases and the J gene end by 0 bases; junction bases not matched to a gene: 5. The CDR3 is 15 residues long.

This sequence joins TRBV29-1 and TRBJ2-2, with D perhaps TRBD2 (5 bases). The length of the CDR3 is 12 residues. Deletions cut 5 bases from V and 6 bases from J, with 10 bases between. Germline CDR1 and CDR2: SQVTM and ANQGSEA. The CDR3 DNA is TGCAGCGTTCGGGGATTCGCCGGGGAGCTGTTTTTT. It translates to CSVRGFAGELFF.

The chain combines TRBV6-2 or TRBV6-3 with TRBJ2-3; 10 bases match TRBD2. V dropped 9 bases and J dropped 2; count of bases not matched to a gene: 2. The CDR3 sequence is 13 residues long. The V gene's germline CDR1 is MNHEY and CDR2 SVGEGT. CDR3 nucleotide sequence: TGTGCCAGTAGCGGGGGGTTCACAGATACGCAGTATTTT. Protein: CASSGGFTDTQYF.

The chain uses TRBV6-5 and TRBJ2-1; possibly TRBD2 for D (6 bases). Deletions cut 2 bases from V and 10 bases from J, with 15 bases between. The CDR3 has 14 amino acids. CDR1 is MNHEY and CDR2 is SVGAGI in the germline V gene. In DNA form, the CDR3 reads TGTGCCAGCAGTTACAGGGGAGGCAGCAGGGAGCAGTTCTTC. Translation gives CASSYRGGSREQFF.

The J gene is TRBJ2-3, the V gene TRBV27; D ambiguous. V lost 6 bases and J 4 bases, leaving 14 bases between the germline ends. Germline V gene data show CDR1 as MNHEY and CDR2 as SMNVEV (reference sequence). The CDR3 is 14 amino acids. CDR3 in amino acids: CASSDLNVPDTQYF. The CDR3 bases are TGTGCCAGCAGCGATCTAAATGTCCCAGATACGCAGTATTTT.

The chain joins TRBV5-6 to TRBJ2-2; perhaps TRBD2 as D (5 bases). Germline CDR1 SGHDT, CDR2 YYEEEE. This CDR3 is built from 14 residues. V dropped 2 bases and J dropped 6 bases, with 11 bases sitting between them. The CDR3 sequence: CASSFGGFSGELFF. Written as DNA, the CDR3 is TGTGCCAGCAGCTTTGGCGGGTTCTCCGGGGAGCTGTTTTTT.

The J gene is TRBJ2-1, the V gene TRBV6-6; D is undetermined. Germline assignment: CDR1 MNHNY and CDR2 SVGAGI (reference sequence). The ends were cut back, 2 bases at V and 7 bases at J, with 9 bases in the middle. There are 13 residues in the CDR3. For the CDR3, the DNA is TGTGCCAGCAGTTACGTTGCGAGGAATGAGCAGTTCTTC. Amino acids: CASSYVARNEQFF.

This sequence joins TRBV11-3 and TRBJ2-3; the D gene is possibly TRBD1 (5 bases). The V and J ends lost 5 bases and 2 bases respectively, with 11 bases between them. CDR1 is SGHNT and CDR2 is YENEEA in the germline V gene. The CDR3 contains 14 residues. As DNA, the CDR3 is TGTGCCAGCAGCACAACAGGTCACACAGATACGCAGTATTTT. Its protein is CASSTTGHTDTQYF.

The chain employs TRBV24-1 and TRBJ2-3; 10 bases map to TRBD1. The germline gives CDR1 KGHDR, CDR2 SFDVKD. Unmatched junction bases numbered 6, after V lost 2 bases and J lost 14 bases. There are 13 residues in the CDR3. In DNA form, the CDR3 reads TGTGCCACCAGTGATTGGGACAGGGGCGCTAGGTATTTT. Translation: CATSDWDRGARYF.

V is TRBV3-1 (or the pseudogene TRBV3-2) and J is TRBJ2-1; 8 nucleotides line up with TRBD1. The CDR3 covers 15 residues. Germline CDR1 is LGHDT and CDR2 is YNNKEL (reference sequence). J lost 8 bases, V lost 1 base, and 7 bases had no gene match. As DNA, the CDR3 is TGTGCCAGCAGCCAAGGGACAGGGATTATCTATGAGCAGTTCTTC. This encodes CASSQGTGIIYEQFF.

In its sample, this clone was seen a few times. This chain connects TRBV7-9 to TRBJ2-2; D is possibly TRBD1 (6 bases). This CDR3 comprises 15 residues. V shed 5 bases and J shed 1 base, with 11 bases lying between them. Per the germline V gene, CDR1 is SEHNR and CDR2 is FQNEAQ (reference sequence). CDR3 protein: CASSTTGMNTGELFF. The CDR3 nucleotides are TGTGCCAGCAGCACTACAGGGATGAACACCGGGGAGCTGTTTTTT.

The chain couples TRBV6-5 to TRBJ1-1; D remains unclear. CDR1 is MNHEY and CDR2 is SVGAGI in the germline V gene. The V and J ends lost 4 bases and 2 bases respectively, with 11 bases between them. The CDR3 spans 14 residues. The CDR3 bases are TGTGCCAGCAGTTTTCCAACAGCAAACACTGAAGCTTTCTTT. Protein: CASSFPTANTEAFF.